This T cell receptor (beta chain) originates from a study of shared clonotypes between healthy human individuals (dated by TCRdb to between 2020 and 2021). Study-wide context: The cohort included a few men and a couple of women between 18 and 49 years of age. Blood TCR repertoires of five healthy adults were deeply sequenced to estimate repertoire size and the extent of clonotype sharing between individuals. Libraries were prepared and TCR repertoires were sequenced by different laboratories using diverse techniques, in order to increase sequencing depth and limit assay-specific biases. Per donor, leukapheresis produced somewhere between about 0.94 and 9 billion PBMCs. For each donor, CD4 naive and CD4 memory were each given three plates, CD8 naive was given two plates, and CD8 memory was given one plate. Results and caveats for the whole study, not just this receptor: Naive subsets generally had larger estimated clonotype richness than memory subsets did. Compared with non-shared clonotypes, clonotypes shared by all four sorted-subset donors had higher generation probabilities. Across a handful of donors, around 5% of naive CD4, roughly 3.8% of naive CD8, 2.3% of memory CD4, and 0.4% of memory CD8 clonotypes were shared. Rarefaction of sorted-subset datasets indicated incomplete sequencing despite the large sequencing depth. The genetic and exposure-history diversity represented was limited by the small number of donors. Sampling was limited to blood, and TCR repertoires in tissue likely differ from TCR repertoires in blood. Pairwise subsampling indicated that sequencing depth was expected to affect the degree of clonotype sharing among donors.

Turning to this clone: Its antigen is currently not known. No base quality values were provided; no much bigger clone lies one nucleotide off.

For CDR1 and CDR2, the germline V gene lists MGHRA and YSYEKL. V and J are trimmed by 0 bases and 1 base, and the gene matches miss 12 bases of the junction. Taken from cysteine to phenylalanine, the CDR3 has 19 residues. Just CDR3 DNA is preserved here, 57 bases in frame from base 1. Using the deep immunoSEQ assay, multiplex PCR amplified TCR CDR3 regions from genomic DNA. For each cell subset, the extracted genomic DNA was distributed evenly across all wells of several immunoSEQ 96-well plates, and each plate served as one replicate. For sorted subsets, 200 to 250 ng of genomic DNA, equivalent to 30,000 or so T cell genomes, went into each replicate PCR. Purified libraries were quantified with a Qubit 3.0 fluorometer, sized on a Bioanalyzer 2100, and re-quantified with the KAPA Library Quantification kit. Every immunoSEQ 96-well plate was sequenced on a dedicated single-read 150-cycle Illumina NextSeq 550 flow cell. Per the source publication's procedure: Because only junctional sequences without quality scores were contained in the immunoSEQ output, filtering matching that applied to full-length reads could not be performed. Sequences were annotated with PyIR, a Python wrapper for IgBLAST v1.9, and V/J genes and CDR3 were assigned using IMGT germline references. Reads with weak V/J assignments (E-value above 1e-6), missing CDR3, stop codons, out-of-frame junctions, or ambiguous translated residues were removed. V3J clonotypes were defined by identical inferred V gene, J gene, and CDR3 amino acid sequence. To compute the percentage overlap between repertoires, the number of shared unique clonotypes was divided by the size of the smaller repertoire. RTK rarefaction, the Chao1 estimator, and Recon v2.1 estimates of unobserved clonotypes were used to assess repertoire richness. Generation probabilities for all TCRbeta clonotypes obtained by the gDNA method from a few donors were computed using OLGA. What TCRdb holds here is the immuneACCESS table cut down to in-frame rearrangements. Part of the clones is not present; checked against another copy, under half of the missing clones reflect an unresolved V gene, and the others are unexplained. Clone size and V and J calls were adopted from that table, with D and trimming inferred from the DNA. The sample includes around 1.9 million clones, with roughly 93% observed a single time. The ten biggest clones cover about 1.7% of the sample.

CD8 naive samples consisted of CD45RO-negative cells that were positively selected for CCR7, yielding a CD45RA+CCR7+ population without TemRA cells. The donors were healthy, HIV-negative adults with no recently reported acute infections or vaccinations. Every donor was a Caucasian adult living in Nashville, Tennessee, USA. After blood collection by leukapheresis, PBMCs were isolated using Ficoll-Histopaque density gradient centrifugation and then cryopreserved in the vapor phase of liquid nitrogen. Analytical flow cytometry was used to check the purity and quantity of every magnetically sorted T cell population. From each sorted fraction, genomic DNA was isolated and quantified by UV absorbance on a Nanodrop 2000c.

The chain is made from TRBV4-1 and TRBJ1-5; 7 junctional bases match TRBD1. The TCR comes from a man between 18 and 35 years old in good health. Some clones in this sample may be carry-over from other donors' samples. Sequencing used naive CD8+ T cells from PBMCs. Reading the label with the study, this specimen's cell subset or site is: CD45RA+CCR7+. This receptor carries the CDR3 CASSQDKIPGTESNQPQHF. The DNA sequence reads TGCGCCAGCAGCCAAGACAAAATCCCCGGGACAGAAAGCAATCAGCCCCAGCATTTT.